This paragraph covers one TCR beta chain sequence. The CDR3 totals 14 residues. Trimming shortened V by 5 bases and J by 5 bases, and 13 bases separated the two germline ends. Germline assignment: CDR1 KGHDR and CDR2 SFDVKD. Enrolment of Seattle patients took place during active infection, and they were followed longitudinally. The record originates from a study of blood T cell repertoires in COVID-19. Study-level background: Acute and convalescent COVID-19 specimens originated in the United States, Italy and Spain. Sample material is recorded as cDNA or gDNA derived from T cells, B-cell-depleted T cells, or PBMCs.

Per the authors' pipeline: Estimated nucleated cell counts came from reference gene primer amplification. TCRdb's table, derived via immunoSEQ multiplex PCR, lists solely in-frame clones and lacks some. The V and J calls and clone size come from that table; D and trimming were worked out from the DNA. This sample has around 150,000 clones, with around 82% found just once. The sample consisted of peripheral blood. The V and J genes are TRBV24-1 and TRBJ2-3, with D perhaps matching TRBD2 (6 bases). This sequence originates from a woman in her forties with COVID-19, enrolled during active disease. The CDR3, as DNA: TGTGCCACCAGTGCGGGCGGGGCTGGAGATACGCAGTATTTT. This sequence encodes CATSAGGAGDTQYF.